This TCR beta chain was found in a study of shared clonotypes between healthy human individuals. Broader study findings: Naive subsets, compared against memory subsets, generally had larger estimated richness values. Rarefaction analysis demonstrated incomplete sorted-subset sequencing notwithstanding large depth.

CDR1 is SGHNT, CDR2 YYREEE, per germline (reference sequence). V dropped 3 bases and J dropped 2; count of bases not matched to a gene: 6. There are 15 residues in the CDR3. A note on this clone: What it recognizes is unknown.

The sorted-subset replicate PCRs were given 150 to 200 ng DNA, which is some 29,000 T cell genomes. The repertoire was sequenced with immunoSEQ multiplex PCR; TCRdb's copy has only in-frame clones and lacks some. The data contain over a million clones, 96% of them singletons. The clonotype comes from a man under 40 in good health. The chain carries TRBV5-4 and TRBJ2-5; TRBD1 matches at 8 bases. Sequencing used naive CD4+ T cells sorted from blood. The sample's subset: CD45RA+ positively selected. CDR3 sequence: CASSWTGIRQETQYF. Written as DNA, the CDR3 is TGTGCCAGCAGCTGGACAGGGATTCGGCAAGAGACCCAGTACTTC. The whole variable domain, remainder taken from reference TRBV5-4 and TRBJ2-5, is ETGVTQSPTHLIKTRGQQVTLRCSSQSGHNTVSWYQQALGQGPQFIFQYYREEENGRGNFPPRFSGLQFPNYSSELNVNALELDDSALYLCASSWTGIRQETQYFGPGTRLLVL.